The 2 T cell receptor beta chains presented below share a single source sample, sequenced in a study of long-term antiretroviral therapy in people with HIV. The assay, immunoSEQ v3.0, was run at survey level. Sequencing used immunoSEQ multiplex PCR; TCRdb keeps in-frame clones, though not all of them. The repertoire has about 20,000 clones, approximately 90% of them found once; the top ten carry roughly 9.2%. The sequencing here drew on unsorted PBMCs, taken nearly 4.5 years before starting antiretroviral therapy. All receptors come from a woman in her twenties or thirties with HIV.

The chain carries TRBV9 and TRBJ2-2, with TRBD1 matching 7 bases. The CDR3 totals 16 residues. CDR1 is SGDLS and CDR2 is YYNGEE in the germline V gene. V lost 2 bases and J lost 0; bases outside the gene matches: 4. Here the CDR3 reads CASSVRGTANTGELFF. The CDR3, as DNA: TGTGCCAGCAGCGTTCGTGGGACAGCGAACACCGGGGAGCTGTTTTTT.

The V call is TRBV4-3, the J call TRBJ1-2; no definite D call. Germline loops: CDR1 LGHNA, CDR2 YSLEER. The CDR3 contains 17 residues. Trimming pared 0 bases from V and 4 bases from J, leaving 18 bases between. DNA of the CDR3: TGCGCCAGCAGCCAAGATCACAGTCCCACTACACCCTATGGCTACACCTTC. Translating gives CASSQDHSPTTPYGYTF.